This is a list of T cell receptor beta chains from one sample in a study of PD-1 blockade in classical Hodgkin lymphoma. Profiled with immunoSEQ multiplex PCR; TCRdb holds only in-frame clones, not every one. The table shows 26,000 or so clones, with over 65% occurring only once. Specimen: CD4+ T cells from blood, collected at baseline. Receptors were obtained from a human donor with classical Hodgkin lymphoma. Each CDR3 is given with its conserved first and last residue. Each record gives: J gene, clone size, D gene, V gene, CDR3 DNA, CDR3 protein. D genes are given only for firm matches. Part of the rows lack a size; the others show once, few, many or a class for expanded clones.

J gene: TRBJ1-1; clone size: few; D gene: TRBD1; V gene: TRBV6-6; CDR3 DNA: TGTGCCAGCAGCCCCAGGACAGGCGCCAGCACTGAAGCTTTCTTT; CDR3 protein: CASSPRTGASTEAFF
J gene: TRBJ2-2; clone size: -; D gene: TRBD2; V gene: TRBV30; CDR3 DNA: TGTGCCTGGAGTCGGGGACTAGGGCCCGGGGAGCTGTTTTTT; CDR3 protein: CAWSRGLGPGELFF
J gene: TRBJ2-3; clone size: -; D gene: TRBD2; V gene: TRBV4-1; CDR3 DNA: TGCGCCAGCAGCCAAGCGACTAGCGGGGGACCTACAGATACGCAGTATTTT; CDR3 protein: CASSQATSGGPTDTQYF
J gene: TRBJ2-3; clone size: -; D gene: -; V gene: TRBV14; CDR3 DNA: TGTGCCAGCAGCCGCCGACTAAGCACAGATACGCAGTATTTT; CDR3 protein: CASSRRLSTDTQYF
J gene: TRBJ2-5; clone size: -; D gene: -; V gene: TRBV6-1; CDR3 DNA: TGTGCCAGCATCTATGGGGAGACCCAGTACTTC; CDR3 protein: CASIYGETQYF
J gene: TRBJ1-1; clone size: -; D gene: -; V gene: TRBV11-2; CDR3 DNA: TGTGCCAGCAGCTGGAGTGTAGGAACTGAAGCTTTCTTT; CDR3 protein: CASSWSVGTEAFF
J gene: TRBJ1-1; clone size: -; D gene: TRBD1; V gene: TRBV7-9; CDR3 DNA: TGTGCCAGCAGCTTTAGGACAGGGAACACTGAAGCTTTCTTT; CDR3 protein: CASSFRTGNTEAFF
J gene: TRBJ2-7; clone size: -; D gene: -; V gene: TRBV5-5; CDR3 DNA: TGTGCCAGCAGCTTAAGGCGGAGCGGGTCGTTCTACGAGCAGTACTTC; CDR3 protein: CASSLRRSGSFYEQYF
J gene: TRBJ1-2; clone size: -; D gene: TRBD1; V gene: TRBV5-1; CDR3 DNA: TGCGCCAGCAGTTTGGTAGCAGGGGGGGAAGTTGGCTACACCTTC; CDR3 protein: CASSLVAGGEVGYTF
J gene: TRBJ2-7; clone size: -; D gene: -; V gene: TRBV7-7; CDR3 DNA: TGTGCCAGCAGCCCTCTCCCGGGGCAGGGAAACGAGCAGTACTTC; CDR3 protein: CASSPLPGQGNEQYF
J gene: TRBJ1-5; clone size: few; D gene: -; V gene: TRBV18; CDR3 DNA: TGTGCCAGCTCACCTACCACGGGACATTTGAACAATCAGCCCCAGCATTTT; CDR3 protein: CASSPTTGHLNNQPQHF
J gene: TRBJ1-5; clone size: -; D gene: -; V gene: TRBV30; CDR3 DNA: TGTGCCTGGAGTGTAGTCTGGGACCAGCCCCAGCATTTT; CDR3 protein: CAWSVVWDQPQHF
J gene: TRBJ2-7; clone size: once; D gene: -; V gene: TRBV11-2; CDR3 DNA: TGTGCCAGCAGCTTAGTGGTCACACCCTACGAGCAGTACTTC; CDR3 protein: CASSLVVTPYEQYF
J gene: TRBJ2-5; clone size: -; D gene: -; V gene: TRBV30; CDR3 DNA: TGTGCCTGGAGTGCCCGATTGAAGGCCCAGTACTTC; CDR3 protein: CAWSARLKAQYF
J gene: TRBJ1-1; clone size: -; D gene: -; V gene: TRBV6-1; CDR3 DNA: TGTGCCACCAAAGAGGGGCTGGACACTGAAGCTTTCTTT; CDR3 protein: CATKEGLDTEAFF
J gene: TRBJ2-1; clone size: -; D gene: TRBD1; V gene: TRBV28; CDR3 DNA: TGTGCCAGCAGTTTCTCTACGACAGGGGTTAGTTTTGGCTATGAGCAGTTCTTC; CDR3 protein: CASSFSTTGVSFGYEQFF
J gene: TRBJ2-7; clone size: -; D gene: -; V gene: TRBV6-5; CDR3 DNA: TGTGCCAGCGTTGCGCCCGGGCAGGGCTACGAGCAGTACTTC; CDR3 protein: CASVAPGQGYEQYF
J gene: TRBJ2-1; clone size: -; D gene: -; V gene: TRBV7-2; CDR3 DNA: TGTGCCAGCAGCTTCGACATGGCCGGGGTCAATGAGCAGTTCTTC; CDR3 protein: CASSFDMAGVNEQFF
J gene: TRBJ2-7; clone size: -; D gene: -; V gene: TRBV6-1; CDR3 DNA: TGTGCCAGCAGTGAAGCTTGGCGGGGACTTTACGAGCAGTACTTC; CDR3 protein: CASSEAWRGLYEQYF
J gene: TRBJ1-2; clone size: -; D gene: -; V gene: TRBV29-1; CDR3 DNA: TGCAGCGTTGGAGACCCGGATGGCTACACCTTC; CDR3 protein: CSVGDPDGYTF
J gene: TRBJ2-3; clone size: -; D gene: TRBD2; V gene: TRBV30; CDR3 DNA: TGTGCCTGGGGCAGCGGGGTAGGAACAGATACGCAGTATTTT; CDR3 protein: CAWGSGVGTDTQYF
J gene: TRBJ1-3; clone size: -; D gene: -; V gene: TRBV19; CDR3 DNA: TGTGCCAGTAGTCCGGGACAATCTGGAAACACCATATATTTT; CDR3 protein: CASSPGQSGNTIYF
J gene: TRBJ2-1; clone size: once; D gene: TRBD1; V gene: TRBV7-2; CDR3 DNA: TGTGCCAGCAGCTTAGATGTCCGGACAGGGGGCAATGAGCAGTTCTTC; CDR3 protein: CASSLDVRTGGNEQFF